Following are 22 T cell receptor beta chains from one sample sequenced in a study of cytomegalovirus exposure and HLA in healthy donors. Researchers ran the PCR with 60 Vbeta and 13 Jbeta primers. The assay was immunoSEQ multiplex PCR, and TCRdb's table has in-frame clones only and misses some. The data show more than 140,000 clones, 75% to 80% seen once. Sequencing was done on a sample of PBMCs. Every receptor here comes from a female donor in good health and CMV-seronegative.

The chain couples TRBV7-6 to TRBJ1-5; tentatively, D is TRBD1 (5 bases). Germline CDR1 SGHVS, CDR2 FNYEAQ. The CDR3 sequence is 15 residues long. Trimming stripped 2 bases from V and 4 bases from J, with 12 bases between. The CDR3 sequence: CASSLWAGGNQPQHF. CDR3 coding DNA: TGTGCCAGCAGCTTATGGGCCGGGGGGAATCAGCCCCAGCATTTT.

V is TRBV19 and J is TRBJ1-2, with a weak D call TRBD1 (6 bases). Deletions cut 7 bases from V and 4 bases from J, with 19 bases between. From germline, CDR1 is LNHDA and CDR2 SQIVND (reference sequence). This CDR3 region has 15 residues. CDR3 loop: CASTYQPDSVYGYTF. CDR3 DNA sequence: TGTGCCAGTACCTACCAACCGGACAGCGTCTATGGCTACACCTTC.

This clone appeared a single time. The chain combines TRBV1 with TRBJ2-3; TRBD2 is the table's D call, not checked against the DNA. TRBV1 is marked as a pseudogene. The CDR3 sequence is 18 residues long. The CDR3 DNA is TGCACCAGCAGCCGATTAAAGGGGGCTAGCGGGGACACAGATACGCAGTATTTT. Its translation: CTSSRLKGASGDTDTQYF.

J is TRBJ2-7 and V is TRBV6-5, with D tentatively TRBD1 (6 bases). The CDR3 totals 14 residues. CDR1 is MNHEY, CDR2 SVGAGI, per germline. Trimming stripped 5 bases from V and 0 bases from J, with 11 bases between. The CDR3 bases are TGTGCCAGCAGTGAAGGACAGAGCTCCTACGAGCAGTACTTC. This translates into CASSEGQSSYEQYF.

V is TRBV11-2 and J is TRBJ2-5; a weak D match, TRBD2 (6 bases). V dropped 1 base and J dropped 5 bases, with 14 bases sitting between them. CDR1 and CDR2 (germline): SGHAT, FQNNGV. This CDR3 spans 15 amino acids. The CDR3 loop reads CASSLVALARETQYF. The CDR3 nucleotides are TGTGCCAGCAGCTTAGTAGCCCTAGCGAGGGAGACCCAGTACTTC.

The chain has TRBV11-2 and TRBJ2-1, with 9 bases matching TRBD2. Trimming removed 2 bases from V and 1 base from J; junction bases left unmatched: 6. CDR1 SGHAT and CDR2 FQNNGV come from the germline V gene. This CDR3 has 17 amino acids. CDR3 protein: CASSLFSSGISYNEQFF. DNA of the CDR3: TGTGCCAGCAGCTTATTTTCTAGCGGGATTTCCTACAATGAGCAGTTCTTC.

The chain uses TRBV19 and TRBJ1-4, with D perhaps TRBD1 (5 bases). Trimming stripped 5 bases from V and 4 bases from J, with 14 bases between. The CDR3 has 15 residues. CDR1 is LNHDA and CDR2 is SQIVND in the germline V gene (reference sequence). The CDR3 sequence is CASSPQTARNEKLFF. The CDR3 DNA follows: TGTGCCAGTAGTCCGCAGACAGCCCGTAATGAAAAACTGTTTTTT. Filled out from reference TRBV19 and TRBJ1-4, the complete variable domain reads DGGITQSPKYLFRKEGQNVTLSCEQNLNHDAMYWYRQDPGQGLRLIYYSQIVNDFQKGDIAEGYSVSREKKESFPLTVTSAQKNPTAFYLCASSPQTARNEKLFFGSGTQLSVL.

This chain uses TRBV13 with TRBJ2-2, with 8 bases aligning to TRBD1. The CDR3 sequence is 13 residues long. Trimming took 10 bases from V and 8 from J; bases not matched to a gene: 9. The germline V gene has CDR1 PRHDT and CDR2 FYEKMQ (reference sequence). The CDR3 is CATGQGGAGELFF. The CDR3 coding sequence is TGTGCCACCGGACAGGGTGGGGCAGGGGAGCTGTTTTTT.

The rearrangement joins TRBV29-1 to TRBJ2-1; possible D gene TRBD1, 6 bases. Germline CDR1 reads SQVTM; CDR2 reads ANQGSEA. This CDR3 has 13 amino acids. The V end was cut by 7 bases, the J end by 4 bases, with 14 bases between. DNA for the CDR3: TGCAGCGATCATCCAGGGGCGTACAATGAGCAGTTCTTC. It translates to CSDHPGAYNEQFF.

This clone is a singleton in its sample. The rearrangement uses TRBV9 and TRBJ2-5; D possibly corresponds to TRBD1 (6 bases). Germline values: CDR1 SGDLS, CDR2 YYNGEE. This CDR3 is built from 14 residues. The V and J ends lost 5 bases and 5 bases respectively, with 16 bases between them. The CDR3 DNA reads as TGTGCCAGCAGTCCAACAGGGTGGGGGGAGACCCAGTACTTC. It codes for CASSPTGWGETQYF.

This clone occurred a few times. The chain carries TRBV7-9 and TRBJ2-3; D is possibly TRBD2 (5 bases). Trimming removed 5 bases at V and 3 bases at J, with 15 bases between. This CDR3 spans 15 amino acids. CDR1 and CDR2 (germline): SEHNR, FQNEAQ (reference sequence). CDR3 in DNA: TGTGCCAGCAGCCCGCGGACGGGGTGGACAGATACGCAGTATTTT. Translation: CASSPRTGWTDTQYF. The full variable domain, with the rest looked up from reference TRBV7-9 and TRBJ2-3, is DTGVSQNPRHKITKRGQNVTFRCDPISEHNRLYWYRQTLGQGPEFLTYFQNEAQLEKSRLLSDRFSAERPKGSFSTLEIQRTEQGDSAMYLCASSPRTGWTDTQYFGPGTRLTVL.

A single count supports this clone. This chain uses TRBV7-9 with TRBJ1-5, with TRBD1 identical over 12 bases. V shed 5 bases and J 6 bases; nucleotides not matched to a gene: 14. This CDR3 is built from 18 residues. Germline V gives CDR1 SEHNR, CDR2 FQNEAQ (reference sequence). CDR3 residues: CASSAHGTGGAGGQPQHF. CDR3 coding DNA: TGTGCCAGCAGCGCCCACGGGACAGGGGGCGCGGGGGGTCAGCCCCAGCATTTT.

This sequence joins TRBV5-1 and TRBJ1-1; 7 positions agree with TRBD1. J gave up 1 base and V 8 bases, and 5 bases lay outside the gene matches. The CDR3 is 13 residues long. Germline CDR1 reads SGHRS; CDR2 reads YFSETQ. Written as DNA, the CDR3 is TGCGCCAGTGCGGGACAGACGAACACTGAAGCTTTCTTT. Translation gives CASAGQTNTEAFF.

This chain links TRBV6-5 with TRBJ2-1, with 9 bases lining up with TRBD2. CDR3 length equals 15 residues. V was clipped by 7 bases and J by 6 bases; unmatched bases: 10. CDR1 MNHEY and CDR2 SVGAGI come from the germline V gene. This CDR3 is CASTFSGSPSNEQFF. The CDR3, as DNA: TGTGCCAGCACCTTTAGCGGGAGTCCTTCCAATGAGCAGTTCTTC.

This clone was observed a handful of times. This chain uses TRBV27 with TRBJ1-2; 7 nucleotides match TRBD1. Germline V gives CDR1 MNHEY, CDR2 SMNVEV (reference sequence). The CDR3 covers 13 residues. The junction had 1 base not matched to a gene; V was cut back by 4 bases and J by 2 bases. The CDR3 sequence is CASSWTGNYGYTF. For the CDR3, the DNA is TGTGCCAGCAGTTGGACAGGAAACTATGGCTACACCTTC.

The CDR3 coding sequence is TGTGCCAGCAGCGGGGGGGACTGCGGCTACACCTTC. As protein: CASSGGDCGYTF. The chain is built from TRBV5-6 and TRBJ1-2, with D tentatively TRBD1 (5 bases). Between the trimmed V and J ends, which lost 4 bases and 8 bases, there was a span of 12 bases. CDR3 size: 12 residues. Germline V gene data show CDR1 as SGHDT and CDR2 as YYEEEE.

V is TRBV15 and J is TRBJ2-5; D uncertain. The CDR3 extends over 13 amino acids. V was pared by 1 base and J by 0 bases, with 3 bases between. Per germline, CDR1 LNHNV and CDR2 YYDKDF (reference sequence). The CDR3 is CATSRAYQETQYF. CDR3 nucleotide sequence: TGTGCCACCAGCAGAGCCTACCAAGAGACCCAGTACTTC. The whole variable domain, remainder taken from reference TRBV15 and TRBJ2-5, is DAMVIQNPRYQVTQFGKPVTLSCSQTLNHNVMYWYQQKSSQAPKLLFHYYDKDFNNEADTPDNFQSRRPNTSFCFLDIRSPGLGDTAMYLCATSRAYQETQYFGPGTRLLVL.

This chain joins TRBV5-1 and TRBJ2-7, with 8 nucleotides matching TRBD2. V gave up 1 base and J gave up 0 bases; unmatched junction bases: 6. Per the germline V gene, CDR1 is SGHRS and CDR2 is YFSETQ. This CDR3 comprises 16 residues. The CDR3 loop reads CASSLQSGSLSYEQYF. The CDR3, as DNA: TGCGCCAGCAGCTTGCAGAGCGGGAGTCTCTCCTACGAGCAGTACTTC.

The chain is built from TRBV28 and TRBJ1-4, with D perhaps matching TRBD1 (5 bases). The CDR3 has 16 residues. Deletions cut 1 base from V and 5 bases from J, with 14 bases between. Germline V CDR1 and CDR2: MDHEN, SYDVKM. The CDR3 sequence: CASSLFRPGRNEKLFF. The CDR3 DNA follows: TGTGCCAGCAGTTTATTTCGGCCAGGGCGGAATGAAAAACTGTTTTTT.

In this sample, this clone turned up a few times. The rearrangement joins TRBV7-9 to TRBJ1-2; D uncertain. Germline V gene data show CDR1 as SEHNR and CDR2 as FQNEAQ (reference sequence). V lost 4 bases and J 8 bases, leaving 23 bases between the germline ends. The CDR3 is 16 amino acids. The CDR3 region has the DNA TGTGCCAGCAGCTCCGGGCCCGGGAGGCAGAGTCGGGGCTACACCTTC. Translating gives CASSSGPGRQSRGYTF.

The chain recombines TRBV6-5 with TRBJ1-5; 8 nucleotides agree with TRBD1. The trim removed 6 bases at V and 7 bases at J, leaving 5 bases unmatched. Germline V CDR1 and CDR2: MNHEY, SVGAGI. This CDR3 contains 13 residues. The CDR3 region is CASRQGDGQPQHF. CDR3 nucleotides: TGTGCCAGCAGACAGGGGGACGGGCAGCCCCAGCATTTT.

This chain uses TRBV19 with TRBJ1-5; 7 bases fit TRBD1. V shed 8 bases, J shed 6 bases, and the junction held 13 bases outside the gene matches. The germline V gene encodes CDR1 LNHDA and CDR2 SQIVND (reference sequence). This CDR3 contains 15 residues. In DNA form, the CDR3 reads TGTGCCAGTGGCGAGGACAGGCTAGGGCGTCAGCCCCAGCATTTT. It yields the protein CASGEDRLGRQPQHF. Filled out from reference TRBV19 and TRBJ1-5, the complete variable domain reads DGGITQSPKYLFRKEGQNVTLSCEQNLNHDAMYWYRQDPGQGLRLIYYSQIVNDFQKGDIAEGYSVSREKKESFPLTVTSAQKNPTAFYLCASGEDRLGRQPQHFGDGTRLSIL.